This entry concerns a single T cell receptor (beta chain). What it recognizes is unknown. With UMI labels, 5' RACE was used to prepare the TRB cDNA libraries. From the 5' RACE reads, TCRdb lists one entry per CDR3 protein and no DNA. Its listing shows around 88,000 distinct CDR3 sequences. The germline gives CDR1 ENHRY, CDR2 SYGVKD. The CDR3 totals 11 residues. CD45RO-CCR7+CD27+CD95- characterized naive CD8+ T cells. This entry is derived from a study of CXCR3-negative and CXCR3-positive naive CD8 T cells. Study-wide findings and caveats: For memory CD8+ cells diversity was much lower, but both naive subsets had comparably high diversity. Naive cells with CXCR3 showed TRB CDR3s that were more hydrophobic than those in CXCR3-negative naive cells.

The sequence was obtained from a human donor in good health. Some clones in this sample may be carry-over from other donors' samples. The genes are TRBV10-3 and TRBJ2-3. The material sequenced was naive CXCR3+ CD8+ T cells from blood. Subset in this sample: CD45RO-CCR7+CD27+CD95- naive CD8+ T cells expressing CXCR3 (TNR3+). The CDR3 reads CAISGTDTQYF.